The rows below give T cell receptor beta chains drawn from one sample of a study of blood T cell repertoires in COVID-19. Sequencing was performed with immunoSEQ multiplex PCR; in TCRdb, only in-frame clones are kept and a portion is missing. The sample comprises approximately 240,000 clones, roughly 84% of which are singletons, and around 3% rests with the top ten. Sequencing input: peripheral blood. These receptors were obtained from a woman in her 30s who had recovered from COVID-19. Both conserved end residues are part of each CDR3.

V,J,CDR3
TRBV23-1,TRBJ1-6,CASSQFAQPYNSPLHF
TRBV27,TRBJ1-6,CASSLTGISPLHF
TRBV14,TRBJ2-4,CASSSQGAKNIQYF
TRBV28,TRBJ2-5,CASSFIAGRRTSGSVETQYF
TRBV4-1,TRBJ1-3,CASSPLWTGRSGNTIYF
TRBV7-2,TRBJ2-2,CASSLARQGELFF
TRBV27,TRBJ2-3,CASSLSSPLFTDTQYF
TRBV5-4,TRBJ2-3,CASSGWAGSGHFTDTQYF
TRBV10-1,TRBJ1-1,CASSERGEGGRAFF
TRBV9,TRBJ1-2,CASSVGGRSNYGYTF
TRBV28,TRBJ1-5,CASSGDRGEGQPQHF
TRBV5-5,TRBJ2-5,CASSLSGTSRETQYF
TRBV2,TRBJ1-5,CASNLWGEGQPQHF
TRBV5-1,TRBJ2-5,CASGGQDRRETQYF
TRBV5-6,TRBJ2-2,CASSLGGKLTGELFF
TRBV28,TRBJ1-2,CASSFGGYGYTF
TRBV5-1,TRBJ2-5,CASSLQTQETQYF
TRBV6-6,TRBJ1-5,CASTGGGGRSQPQHF
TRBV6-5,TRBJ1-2,CASRTGVLYGYTF
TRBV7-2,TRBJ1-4,CASSLQSQAEKLFF
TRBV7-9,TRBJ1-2,CASRKTGPLYGYTF
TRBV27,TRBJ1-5,CASTLNRHSNQPQHF
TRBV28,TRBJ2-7,CASSLLLNKGGGRVDEQYF
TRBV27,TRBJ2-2,CASRGLAGVHGELFF
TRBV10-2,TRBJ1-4,CATATGEVGEKLFF
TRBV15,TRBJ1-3,CATRSEGGSLSGNTIYF
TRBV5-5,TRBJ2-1,CASSSTRTGYDEQFF
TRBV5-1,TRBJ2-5,CASSGQSQETQYF
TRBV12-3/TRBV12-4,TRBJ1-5,CASSLKSRPQHF
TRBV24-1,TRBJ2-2,CATSDPQRHLRNTGELFF
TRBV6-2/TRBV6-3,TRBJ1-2,CASSYTGNYGYTF
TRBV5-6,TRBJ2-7,CASSPMSGAGGYFEQYF
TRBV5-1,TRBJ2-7,CASSLDPGQGHYEQYF
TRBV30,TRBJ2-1,CAWSLGPHNEQFF
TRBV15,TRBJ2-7,CATSDPDRGLYEQYF
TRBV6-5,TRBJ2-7,CASSYGKGRYEQYF
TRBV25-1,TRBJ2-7,CASSDVPYEQYF
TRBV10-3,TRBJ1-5,CAISDLRTGGNQPQHF
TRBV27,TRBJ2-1,CASSLSTSGKSWVF
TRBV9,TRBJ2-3,CASSGASADTQYF
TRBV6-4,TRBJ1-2,CASSDHGQGSYGYTF
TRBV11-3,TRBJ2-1,CASSLSWDRATYNEQFF
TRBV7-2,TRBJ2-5,CASSSRVQETQYF
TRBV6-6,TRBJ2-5,CASRGNRQETQYF
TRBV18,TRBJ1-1,CASSPQGLRSEAFF
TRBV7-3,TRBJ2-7,CASSSGTGYEQYF
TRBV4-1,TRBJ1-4,CASSRQPGQGSDEKLFF
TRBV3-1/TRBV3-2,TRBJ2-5,CASSQEFSAGGEETQYF
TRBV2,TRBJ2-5,CASSDSLGGTQYF
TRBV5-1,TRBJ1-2,CASSIGQGHYGYTF
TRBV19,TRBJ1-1,CASSTGTGAEAFF
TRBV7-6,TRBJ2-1,CASSLGGRPYYNEQFF
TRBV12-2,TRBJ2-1,CASPPNRGRYNEQFF
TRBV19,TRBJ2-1,CASKRTSAEQFF
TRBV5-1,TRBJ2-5,CASSDTGGIGLETQYF